The source of this TCR beta chain is a study of blood T cell repertoires in COVID-19. Study-wide context: What the recovered Cohort 3 donors had was two negative PCRs, clearance, or symptom resolution. Both acute and convalescent COVID-19 samples were obtained from the United States, Italy and Spain. PBMCs, B-cell-depleted T cells, or T cells were the source of the cDNA or gDNA that made up the material.

Germline CDR1 MNHEY, CDR2 SVGAGI. The CDR3 is 16 residues long. V was clipped by 6 bases and J by 11 bases, with 26 bases between them. This clone has a single count. Authors' data handling: Reference gene primer amplification in the assay estimated nucleated cell counts. TCRdb's copy holds only in-frame clones and misses some; the assay was immunoSEQ multiplex PCR. V and J calls and clone size are copied from that table; D and trimming were computed from the DNA. The sample carries approximately 170,000 clones, around 79% recorded once. The specimen sequenced was PBMCs or T cells enriched from blood (not recorded which). This TCR came from a woman aged 70-85 years in a cohort exposed to, infected with or recovered from COVID-19 (not recorded which). V is TRBV6-5 and J is TRBJ2-1; weak D call: TRBD2 (6 bases). CDR3 residues: CASRYGGEAPLNQQFF. The CDR3, as DNA: TGTGCCAGCAGATACGGAGGGGAGGCCCCGTTAAATCAGCAGTTCTTC.